The source of this T cell receptor beta chain is a study of cytomegalovirus exposure and HLA in healthy donors. The count of this clone is one. Germline V gene data show CDR1 as LNHDA and CDR2 as SQIVND (reference sequence). Trimming took 6 bases from V and 0 from J, leaving 9 bases between them. The CDR3 covers 13 residues. A multiplex PCR was run with 60 Vbeta primers and 13 Jbeta primers. Sequenced by immunoSEQ multiplex PCR; TCRdb stores in-frame clones only, minus some. The sample lists some 130,000 clones, approximately 61% occurring once. This clonotype was obtained from a human donor in good health. The chain is built from TRBV19 and TRBJ2-7, with no clear D. Material: PBMCs. The CDR3 coding sequence is TGTGCCAGTAGGTCGGAGAGCTCCTACGAGCAGTACTTC. It translates to CASRSESSYEQYF. The variable domain in full, completed from reference TRBV19 and TRBJ2-7, reads DGGITQSPKYLFRKEGQNVTLSCEQNLNHDAMYWYRQDPGQGLRLIYYSQIVNDFQKGDIAEGYSVSREKKESFPLTVTSAQKNPTAFYLCASRSESSYEQYFGPGTRLTVT.